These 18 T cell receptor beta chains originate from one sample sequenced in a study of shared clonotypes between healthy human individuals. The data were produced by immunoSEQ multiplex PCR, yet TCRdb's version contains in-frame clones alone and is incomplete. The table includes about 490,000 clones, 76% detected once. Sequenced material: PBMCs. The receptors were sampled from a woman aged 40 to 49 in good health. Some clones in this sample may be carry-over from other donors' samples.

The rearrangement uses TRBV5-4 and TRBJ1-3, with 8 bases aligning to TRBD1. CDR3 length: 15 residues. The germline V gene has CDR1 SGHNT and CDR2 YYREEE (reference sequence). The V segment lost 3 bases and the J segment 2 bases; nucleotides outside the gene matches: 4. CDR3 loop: CASSWRTGTGNTIYF. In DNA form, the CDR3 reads TGTGCCAGCAGCTGGAGGACAGGGACTGGAAACACCATATATTTT.

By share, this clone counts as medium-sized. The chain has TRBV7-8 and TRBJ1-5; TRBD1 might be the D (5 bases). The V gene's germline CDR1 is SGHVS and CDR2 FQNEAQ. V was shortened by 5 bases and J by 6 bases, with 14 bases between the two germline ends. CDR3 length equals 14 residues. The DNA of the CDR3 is TGTGCCAGCAGCGGGAGAGGGGTTCGTCAGCCCCAGCATTTT. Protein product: CASSGRGVRQPQHF.

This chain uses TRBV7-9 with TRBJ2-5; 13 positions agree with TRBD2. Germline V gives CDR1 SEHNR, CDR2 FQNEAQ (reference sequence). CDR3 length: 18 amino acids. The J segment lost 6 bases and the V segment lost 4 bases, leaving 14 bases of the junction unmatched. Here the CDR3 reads CASSSPQWGLAGQKTQYF. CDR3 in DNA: TGTGCCAGCAGCTCGCCCCAGTGGGGACTAGCGGGGCAGAAGACCCAGTACTTC.

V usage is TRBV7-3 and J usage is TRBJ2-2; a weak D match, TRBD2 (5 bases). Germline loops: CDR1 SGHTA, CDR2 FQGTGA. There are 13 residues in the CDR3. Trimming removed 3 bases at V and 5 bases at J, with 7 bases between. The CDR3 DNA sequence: TGTGCCAGCAGCTTCACGGGGACCGGGGAGCTGTTTTTT. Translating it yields CASSFTGTGELFF.

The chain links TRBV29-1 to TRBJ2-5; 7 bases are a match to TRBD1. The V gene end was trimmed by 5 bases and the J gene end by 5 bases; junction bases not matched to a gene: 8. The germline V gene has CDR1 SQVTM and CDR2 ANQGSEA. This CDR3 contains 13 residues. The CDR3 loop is CSVYDRARETQYF. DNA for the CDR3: TGCAGCGTTTATGACAGGGCAAGGGAGACCCAGTACTTC.

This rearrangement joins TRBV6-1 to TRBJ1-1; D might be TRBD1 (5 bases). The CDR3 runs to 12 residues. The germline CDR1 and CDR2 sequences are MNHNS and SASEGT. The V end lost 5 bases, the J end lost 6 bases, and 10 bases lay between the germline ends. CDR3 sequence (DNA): TGTGCCAGCAGTCACCGGGACGCTGAAGCTTTCTTT. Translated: CASSHRDAEAFF.

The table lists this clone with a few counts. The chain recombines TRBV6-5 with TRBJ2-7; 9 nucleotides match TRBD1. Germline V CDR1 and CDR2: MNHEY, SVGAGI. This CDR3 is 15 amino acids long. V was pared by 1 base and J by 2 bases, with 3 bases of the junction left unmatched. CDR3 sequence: CASSYFGTGTYEQYF. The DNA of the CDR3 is TGTGCCAGCAGTTACTTTGGGACAGGGACCTACGAGCAGTACTTC.

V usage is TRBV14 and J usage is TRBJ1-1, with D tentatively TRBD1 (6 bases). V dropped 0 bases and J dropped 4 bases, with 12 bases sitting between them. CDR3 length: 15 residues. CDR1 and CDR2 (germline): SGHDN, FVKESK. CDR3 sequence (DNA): TGTGCCAGCAGCCAAGAGGGGGGGCTGAGCACTGAAGCTTTCTTT. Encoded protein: CASSQEGGLSTEAFF.

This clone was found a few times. For the CDR3, the DNA is TGCGCCAGCAGCGAAACCGGGACAGGTGGCTACACCTTC. Translating it yields CASSETGTGGYTF. The chain joins TRBV10-1 to TRBJ1-2, with 8 positions matching TRBD1. Trimming at V came to 6 bases and at J to 7 bases, leaving 7 bases not matched to a gene. The CDR3 has 13 amino acids. The germline gives CDR1 WNHNN, CDR2 SYGVQD (reference sequence).

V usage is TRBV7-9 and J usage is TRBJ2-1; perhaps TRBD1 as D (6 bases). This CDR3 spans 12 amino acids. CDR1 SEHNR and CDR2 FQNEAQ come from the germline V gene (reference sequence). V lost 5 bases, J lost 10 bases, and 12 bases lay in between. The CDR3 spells CASSPRTAEQFF. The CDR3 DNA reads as TGTGCCAGCAGCCCTCGGACAGCAGAGCAGTTCTTC.

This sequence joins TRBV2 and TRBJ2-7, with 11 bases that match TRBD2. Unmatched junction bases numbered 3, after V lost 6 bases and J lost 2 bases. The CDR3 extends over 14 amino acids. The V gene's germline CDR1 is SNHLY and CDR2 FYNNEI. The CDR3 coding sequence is TGTGCCAGCAGGAGGGGACTAGCGGCCTACGAGCAGTACTTC. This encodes CASRRGLAAYEQYF.

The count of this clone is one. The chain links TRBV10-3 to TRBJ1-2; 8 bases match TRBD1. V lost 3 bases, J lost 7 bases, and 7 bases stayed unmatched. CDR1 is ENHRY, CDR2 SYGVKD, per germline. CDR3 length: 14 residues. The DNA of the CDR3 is TGTGCCATCAGTGACCTTGGACAGGGACCTGGCTACACCTTC. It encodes CAISDLGQGPGYTF.

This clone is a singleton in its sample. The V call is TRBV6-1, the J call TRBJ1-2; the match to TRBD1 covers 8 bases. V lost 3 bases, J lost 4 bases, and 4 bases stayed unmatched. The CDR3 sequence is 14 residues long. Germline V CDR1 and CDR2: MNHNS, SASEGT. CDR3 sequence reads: CASSDGQGLYGYTF. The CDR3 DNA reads TGTGCCAGCAGTGACGGACAGGGCCTCTATGGCTACACCTTC.

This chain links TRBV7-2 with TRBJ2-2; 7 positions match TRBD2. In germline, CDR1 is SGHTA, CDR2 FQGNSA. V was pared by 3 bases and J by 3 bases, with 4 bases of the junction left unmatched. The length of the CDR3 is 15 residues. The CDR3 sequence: CASSFPGRDTGELFF. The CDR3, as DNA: TGTGCCAGCAGCTTCCCAGGGAGGGACACCGGGGAGCTGTTTTTT. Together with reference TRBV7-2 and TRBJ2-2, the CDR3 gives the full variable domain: GAGVSQSPSNKVTEKGKDVELRCDPISGHTALYWYRQSLGQGLEFLIYFQGNSAPDKSGLPSDRFSAERTGGSVSTLTIQRTQQEDSAVYLCASSFPGRDTGELFFGEGSRLTVL.

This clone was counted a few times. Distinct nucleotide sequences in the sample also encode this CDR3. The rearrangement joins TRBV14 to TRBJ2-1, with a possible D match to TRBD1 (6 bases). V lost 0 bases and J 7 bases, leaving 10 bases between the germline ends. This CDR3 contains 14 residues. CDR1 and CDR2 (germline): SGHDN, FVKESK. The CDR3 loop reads CASSQDRGWNEQFF. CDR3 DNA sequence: TGTGCCAGCAGCCAAGACAGGGGATGGAATGAGCAGTTCTTC.

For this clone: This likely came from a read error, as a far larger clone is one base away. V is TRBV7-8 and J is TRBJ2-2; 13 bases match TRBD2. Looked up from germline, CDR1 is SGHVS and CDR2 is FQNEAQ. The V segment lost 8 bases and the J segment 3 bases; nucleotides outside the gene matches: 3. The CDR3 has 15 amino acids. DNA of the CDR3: TGTGCCAGCGGTGGACTAGCGGGAGACACCGGGGAGCTGTTTTTT. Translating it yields CASGGLAGDTGELFF.

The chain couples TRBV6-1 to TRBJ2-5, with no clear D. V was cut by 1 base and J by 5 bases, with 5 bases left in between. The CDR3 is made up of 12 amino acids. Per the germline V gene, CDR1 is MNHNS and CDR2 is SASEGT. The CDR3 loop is CASSEEAETQYF. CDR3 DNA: TGTGCCAGCAGTGAAGAGGCGGAGACCCAGTACTTC.

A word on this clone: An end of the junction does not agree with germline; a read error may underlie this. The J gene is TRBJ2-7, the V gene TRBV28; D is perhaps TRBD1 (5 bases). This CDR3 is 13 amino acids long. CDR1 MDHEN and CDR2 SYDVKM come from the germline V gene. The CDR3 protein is CASLRWGSDEQYF. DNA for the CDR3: TGTGCCAGCCTGAGGTGGGGCTCCGACGAGCAGTACTTC.